This TCR beta chain was found in a study of beta chain features in type 1 diabetes. Study-wide results and limits: A closer apparent resemblance between naive, central memory and Treg TCRB repertoires was seen in patients than in healthy donors.

Remarks on this clone: No antigen is known for it.

The study reverse transcribed the entire isolated RNA, so it sequenced expressed TCRB transcripts. Assay: immunoSEQ multiplex PCR; the TCRdb copy retains only in-frame clones and omits some. Of about 400,000 clones detected, about 12% appear once; the ten largest clones hold 0.017%. Germline values: CDR1 SGHTA, CDR2 FQGNSA. The J segment lost 8 bases and the V segment lost 4 bases, leaving 8 bases of the junction unmatched. The CDR3 extends over 14 amino acids. Material: naive CD4+ T cells from blood. This sequence joins TRBV7-2 and TRBJ2-3; 8 bases map to TRBD1. This receptor was taken from a young man in good health. The CDR3 loop is CASSYDRGPGTQYF. In DNA form, the CDR3 reads TGTGCCAGCAGCTACGACAGGGGACCGGGTACGCAGTATTTT.